This T cell receptor (beta chain) was captured by sequencing in a study of blood T cell repertoires in COVID-19. Across the whole study: PBMCs, B-cell-depleted T cells, or T cells provided the cDNA or gDNA that made up the material.

The CDR3 length is 14 residues. With 2 bases clipped from V and 8 bases from J, the junction kept 3 bases outside the gene matches. The germline gives CDR1 MNHEY, CDR2 SVGAGI. Libraries were prepared by immunoSEQ multiplex PCR; TCRdb keeps only in-frame clonotypes and omits some of them. The table records about 400,000 clones, around 92% of them present only once. The specimen was PBMCs or T cells enriched from blood (not recorded which). The V and J genes are TRBV6-5 and TRBJ2-1, with 10 bases that match TRBD1. The receptor comes from a woman aged 25 to 45 who had recovered from COVID-19. The CDR3 here is CASSYRDRGHEQFF. DNA of the CDR3: TGTGCCAGCAGTTACCGGGACAGGGGCCATGAGCAGTTCTTC.